This entry concerns a single T cell receptor beta chain. The data belong to a study of blood T cell repertoires in COVID-19. The assay was immunoSEQ multiplex PCR, and TCRdb's table has in-frame clones only and misses some. Among about 260,000 clones listed, 91% were seen once. The germline V gene has CDR1 SGHVS and CDR2 FQNEAQ. V lost 2 bases, J lost 5 bases, and 3 bases stayed unmatched. This CDR3 spans 14 amino acids. The sample was PBMCs or T cells enriched from blood (not recorded which). V is TRBV7-8 and J is TRBJ2-7, with TRBD1 identical over 10 bases. The sequence derives from a man aged 35-49 years who had been exposed to COVID-19. The CDR3 DNA follows: TGTGCCAGCAGCTTAACCGGGACAGGGGACGAGCAGTACTTC. This encodes CASSLTGTGDEQYF. Based on the CDR3 plus reference TRBV7-8 and TRBJ2-7, the full variable domain is GAGVSQSPRYKVAKRGQDVALRCDPISGHVSLFWYQQALGQGPEFLTYFQNEAQLDKSGLPSDRFFAERPEGSVSTLKIQRTQQEDSAVYLCASSLTGTGDEQYFGPGTRLTVT.